This T cell receptor (beta chain) was profiled in a study of OX40 agonist ivuxolimab in advanced cancers. Looking at the study overall: Ivuxolimab was a fully human IgG2 agonistic monoclonal antibody targeting the costimulatory receptor OX40 (CD134). Of the 50 or so patients in dose escalation, some 20 had hepatocellular carcinoma, some 15 had melanoma, 9 had renal cell carcinoma and 9 had head and neck cancer. The point of sequencing TCRbeta in the periphery was to test whether ivuxolimab changed TCR sequence diversity and drove clonal T-cell expansion. Patients were allowed to have had prior anti-PD-1, anti-PD-L1 or anti-CTLA-4 therapy, and 30% to 40% of the dose-escalation patients had previously received checkpoint inhibitors. A male proportion of around 81% and a mean age of roughly 55 years, ranging from about 23 to 90, were recorded for the dose-escalation cohort. Partial responses were achieved by three dose-escalation patients, of whom one had hepatocellular carcinoma and two had cutaneous melanoma. The paper reports the monotherapy dose-escalation portion (N of about 54 patients) of the phase I ivuxolimab trial. Intravenous ivuxolimab was administered to patients every 2 weeks at six dose levels: 0.01, 0.1, 0.3, 1.5, 3 and 10 mg/kg.

What the study reported, not specific to this receptor: Low levels of normalized T-cell clonal expansion were also seen in some patients who did not respond. Partial responders in the 0.1-3.0 mg/kg groups had among the lowest normalized peripheral clonal expansion, especially among CD8+ T cells. After ivuxolimab, CD8+ T cells had more expanded clones than CD4+ T cells on average. The antigen specificity of the peripheral T cells that underwent clonal expansion was not determined. At doses from 0.1 to 3.0 mg/kg, clonal expansion was seen in both CD4+ and CD8+ blood T cells between baseline and week 6.

Remarks on this clone: What antigen it recognizes has not been identified. Base qualities are missing; no much larger clone stands one base away.

For sequencing of the TCRbeta CDR3 region, genomic DNA was extracted from the sorted cells. The immunoSEQ Assay was used for sequencing of TCRbeta CDR3 regions. TCRdb limited this immuneACCESS table to in-frame rearrangements with V and J called. A share of clones is missing; checked studies link under half to unresolved V genes, and the rest is unexplained. This sample lists 98,000 or so clones; about 91% were detected once. The ten largest clones capture 2.6% of the sample. CDR1 is given as MDHEN and CDR2 as SYDVKM, both from the germline V gene. V was cut back by 7 bases and J by 5 bases, leaving a gap of 17 bases between them. The CDR3 runs 14 residues from the cysteine to the phenylalanine. Only the CDR3 DNA stays, 42 bases, in frame from base 1. Patients with autoimmune disease history or receiving systemic immunosuppression were excluded from the trial. Peripheral blood for TCR sequencing was drawn from every dose cohort at baseline, at cycle 4 day 1 and at cycle 7 day 1. Samples were obtained from an open-label, multicenter, first-in-human phase I dose-escalation trial of ivuxolimab. Adults with locally advanced or metastatic head and neck squamous cell, hepatocellular, melanoma or renal cell carcinoma were enrolled in the trial. Before TCR sequencing, CD4+ and CD8+ T cells were separately sorted from peripheral blood.

Sequencing used CD4+ or CD8+ T cells sorted from blood, obtained in a trial of the OX40 agonist ivuxolimab. The TCR comes from an adult with an advanced solid tumor such as melanoma, head and neck, liver or kidney cancer. The rearrangement combines TRBV28 with TRBJ2-5; a tentative D call is TRBD2 (7 bases match). DNA sequence: TGTGCCAGCACTCCGGGGGGCAGGGCTGAGACCCAGTACTTC. It codes for CASTPGGRAETQYF.